What follows describes a single TCR beta chain. Deletions cut 9 bases from V and 4 bases from J, with 16 bases between. This CDR3 has 13 residues. Sequencing used immunoSEQ multiplex PCR; TCRdb keeps in-frame clones, though not all of them. The sample shows some 170,000 clones, roughly 89% of them seen only once. The record originates from a study of cytomegalovirus exposure and HLA in healthy donors. This receptor was identified in a woman between 25 and 40 years old in good health and CMV-seronegative. The sequenced sample consisted of PBMCs. The chain has TRBV23-1 and TRBJ2-7; weak D call: TRBD2 (5 bases). TRBV23-1 is known as an ORF, though its function is uncertain. CDR3 bases: TGCGCCAGGCCTCGGGCGGGTCGGTACGAGCAGTACTTC. This codes for CARPRAGRYEQYF.